Below, one T cell receptor (beta chain) is given with its context. What antigen it recognizes has not been identified. Base qualities are not at hand, and no much larger clone is one base apart. These data are taken from a study of blood T cell repertoires in COVID-19 (dated by TCRdb to between 2020 and 2021). Turning to the overall study: The collaborator samples originated in the United States, Italy and Spain and spanned the acute and convalescent phases of COVID-19. Samples were obtained from the ongoing ImmuneRACE study (first 160 participants) and from 1,254 subjects provided by 6 global collaborators. A freely available public database, intended as a resource for researchers studying the immune response to SARS-CoV-2, is where the repertoires were released. Subjects who had been exposed to COVID-19, were actively infected with it, or had recovered from it provided the deeply sampled blood TCRbeta repertoires that made up the dataset. Nearly every sample came with metadata listing a de-identified subject ID, COVID-19 status, age in years and sex. The material from the prospective study consisted of cDNA or gDNA derived from T cells, B-cell-depleted T cells, or PBMCs. Where available, HLA class I and class II types were obtained from metadata supplied by the sample provider rather than from assay-based typing.

Participants in the prospective study were aged about 18 to 95 years, lived in 20 to 30 United States geographic areas, and enrolled through a virtual design. To assign participants to cohorts, the prospective study relied on clinical history that participants themselves reported in a screening survey and a study questionnaire. For ImmuneRACE Cohort 3, a participant was defined as recovered based on two consecutive negative NP/OP PCR tests, clearance by a healthcare professional, or resolution of symptoms. Mobile phlebotomists in the prospective study collected whole blood, serum and a nasopharyngeal or oropharyngeal swab from every participant. Over a roughly 2-month period, participants in the prospective study had the option of providing additional blood draws and questionnaires. Before DNA extraction, blood samples from the prospective study were shipped at room temperature or frozen. Beyond this particular receptor, the publication reports: The quantity of clinical and demographic metadata differed by source and by participant and was supplied without curation.

The junction shows trimming of 4 bases on V and 6 bases on J, plus 12 bases between the germline ends. The CDR3 contains 13 residues, cysteine and phenylalanine counted. The entry retains the CDR3 DNA only, 39 bases that are in frame from base 1. Sequences MRHNA (CDR1) and SNTAGT (CDR2) are obtained from the germline V gene. TCRbeta CDR3 regions were amplified from genomic DNA by means of the immunoSEQ Assay, a bias-controlled multiplex PCR. The study's own analysis went as follows. The number of nucleated cells in each sample was estimated from the amplification of reference gene primers within the assay. Sequence reads were collapsed and filtered to measure the absolute abundance of every unique TCRbeta CDR3 rearrangement. For each sample, productive Simpson clonality was calculated as the square root of Simpson's diversity index over productive rearrangements. TCRdb took over this immuneACCESS table, retaining in-frame rearrangements with V and J assigned. Such tables are incomplete; in checked studies, under half of the missing clones stem from an unresolved V gene, and the remainder is unexplained. That table furnishes V, J and clone size, whereas the DNA furnished D and trimming. The sample table holds about 260,000 clones, of which 86% were seen once. The ten largest clones take up roughly 2% of the sample.

The chain couples TRBV6-4 to TRBJ2-5; TRBD2 is a possible D gene, resting on 7 matching bases. The sample consisted of PBMCs or T cells enriched from blood (not recorded which). This TCR derives from a woman aged 50 to 60 who had recovered from COVID-19. The base sequence is TGTGCCAGCAGTGTGGAGGGGGGGAAGACCCAGTACTTC. Its protein reads: CASSVEGGKTQYF.